Below, 17 T cell receptor beta chains from the same sample are listed, as sequenced in a study of T-cell reconstitution after alpha-beta-depleted transplantation in children. Researchers prepared the TCRbeta library using unique molecular identifiers, the study reports. TCRdb called the PCR reads again in MiXCR, with one record for every CDR3 protein. The data contain more than 400,000 distinct CDR3 sequences, 43% of them seen just once; the ten biggest clones take up under 35%. The input for sequencing was PBMCs, taken before TCRalphabeta/CD19-depleted stem cell transplant. The source of these receptors is a girl aged 2 to 10 with aplastic anemia, due to receive a stem cell transplant.

V usage is TRBV11-3 and J usage is TRBJ1-1, with D unresolved. From germline, CDR1 is SGHNT and CDR2 YENEEA. The V and J ends lost 3 bases and 2 bases respectively, with 7 bases between them. The CDR3 contains 13 residues. CDR3 DNA: TGTGCCAGCAGCTTCAGTTATAACACTGAAGCTTTCTTT. Amino acids: CASSFSYNTEAFF.

This clonotype was observed a few times. This chain connects TRBV28 to TRBJ1-4; D not certain. The CDR3 covers 15 residues. Germline-derived CDR1 and CDR2 are MDHEN and SYDVKM. V lost 7 bases and J 4 bases, leaving 16 bases between the germline ends. This CDR3 is CASNSGVGFNEKLFF. In nucleotides, the CDR3 is TGTGCCAGCAACTCGGGAGTTGGCTTTAATGAAAAACTGTTTTTT.

V gene TRBV20-1 combines with J gene TRBJ2-1, with 8 bases lining up with TRBD2. Looked up from germline, CDR1 is DFQATT and CDR2 is SNEGSKA (reference sequence). This CDR3 region has 11 residues. Here the CDR3 DNA reads TGCAGCGGGGGGGAGGTCCGTGAGCAGTTCTTC. The encoded protein is CSGGEVREQFF.

The chain joins TRBV6-5 to TRBJ2-5; tentative D call: TRBD1 (5 bases). The germline V and J ends were trimmed by 0 bases and 1 base, with 9 bases remaining between them. Germline values: CDR1 MNHEY, CDR2 SVGAGI. The CDR3 is 15 amino acids. The CDR3: CASSYSAGFQETQYF. The CDR3 bases are TGTGCCAGCAGTTACTCGGCAGGGTTCCAAGAGACCCAGTACTTC.

At least ten counts were recorded for this clonotype. The CDR3 bases are TGTGCCAGCAGCTTCGACAGGCGCACAGATACGCAGTATTTT. Protein sequence: CASSFDRRTDTQYF. This chain uses TRBV13 with TRBJ2-3; perhaps TRBD1 as D (6 bases). The germline V gene has CDR1 PRHDT and CDR2 FYEKMQ (reference sequence). The CDR3 is 14 residues long. Trimming removed 3 bases at V and 1 base at J, with 8 bases between.

In its sample, this clonotype was seen a few times. The chain links TRBV7-2 to TRBJ2-3; 16 positions agree with TRBD2. Germline lookup yields CDR1 SGHTA and CDR2 FQGNSA. The CDR3 spans 18 residues. V was clipped by 5 bases and J by 0 bases; unmatched bases: 5. CDR3 loop: CASSHGTSGGGSTDTQYF. The CDR3 DNA reads TGTGCCAGCAGCCACGGGACTAGCGGGGGGGGGAGCACAGATACGCAGTATTTT.

The chain employs TRBV20-1 and TRBJ2-3; D not resolved. The CDR3 runs 11 residues. CDR1 is DFQATT and CDR2 is SNEGSKA in the germline V gene (reference sequence). V was shortened by 6 bases and J by 6 bases, with 10 bases between the two germline ends. The CDR3 DNA reads as TGCAGTGCCCCGCGACGTGATACGCAGTATTTT. It yields the protein CSAPRRDTQYF.

This clonotype was picked up many times. V is TRBV7-2 and J is TRBJ2-3; 9 bases align to TRBD2. CDR3 length equals 15 residues. Losses at the gene ends were 5 bases for V and 3 bases for J; bases not matched to a gene: 6. In germline, CDR1 is SGHTA, CDR2 FQGNSA. The CDR3 reads CASSKGGRATDTQYF. In DNA, the CDR3 is TGTGCCAGCAGCAAGGGCGGGAGGGCTACAGATACGCAGTATTTT.

This clonotype has a handful of counts. This chain connects TRBV4-1 to TRBJ2-1; TRBD2 matches at 10 bases. CDR3 size: 14 residues. Germline CDR1 MGHRA, CDR2 YSYEKL. The ends lost 2 bases at V and 7 bases at J; junction bases unmatched: 2. The CDR3 region is CASSQLAGDNEQFF. In nucleotides, the CDR3 is TGCGCCAGCAGCCAACTAGCGGGAGATAATGAGCAGTTCTTC.

This clonotype was counted a few times. CDR3 coding DNA: TGCAGTGCTAGAGATAGCGGGAGTGGGAACAATGAGCAGTTCTTC. Encoded protein: CSARDSGSGNNEQFF. The chain has TRBV20-1 and TRBJ2-1; the match to TRBD2 covers 9 bases. Germline V lookup: CDR1 DFQATT, CDR2 SNEGSKA (reference sequence). Germline trimming cut 0 bases from V and 5 bases from J; bases unmatched to any gene: 5. This CDR3 has 15 amino acids.

The chain carries TRBV7-9 and TRBJ1-4, with 8 bases identical to TRBD1. CDR1 and CDR2 from the germline V gene are SEHNR and FQNEAQ (reference sequence). With V trimmed by 4 bases and J by 8 bases, 9 bases remained unmatched. The CDR3 covers 15 residues. CDR3 region: CASSSTRDRSEKLFF. The CDR3 DNA reads TGTGCCAGCAGCTCCACCCGGGACAGGAGCGAAAAACTGTTTTTT.

V usage is TRBV10-3 and J usage is TRBJ2-3; TRBD1 matches at 7 bases. V lost 9 bases, J lost 2 bases, and 14 bases stayed unmatched. CDR1 is ENHRY, CDR2 SYGVKD, per germline. The CDR3 loop spans 16 amino acids. CDR3 sequence (DNA): TGTGCCATGAGCCCTGGACAGGTCCCGGCCACAGATACGCAGTATTTT. Amino acids: CAMSPGQVPATDTQYF.

This clonotype showed up just a few times. This chain joins TRBV4-1 and TRBJ2-2; D is unclear. The CDR3 consists of 14 residues. With 1 base removed from V and 7 bases from J, the gap between germline ends came to 10 bases. Looked up from germline, CDR1 is MGHRA and CDR2 is YSYEKL. The CDR3 coding sequence is TGCGCCAGCAGCCAAGTTACCTCCAGCGGGGAGCTGTTTTTT. Amino acid sequence: CASSQVTSSGELFF.

This clonotype showed up just a few times. This chain links TRBV10-3 with TRBJ2-1; either TRBD1 or TRBD2 may fit D (5 bases each). Germline values: CDR1 ENHRY, CDR2 SYGVKD. The CDR3 loop spans 11 amino acids. V lost 5 bases and J 9 bases, leaving 8 bases between the germline ends. In DNA, the CDR3 is TGTGCCATCAGTTCGAGGGGTGAGCAGTTCTTC. Amino acids: CAISSRGEQFF.

This clonotype was seen a handful of times. The chain uses TRBV6-1 and TRBJ1-2, with D possibly matching TRBD1 (5 bases). Germline V CDR1 and CDR2: MNHNS, SASEGT. The V end was cut by 8 bases, the J end by 11 bases, with 18 bases between. The CDR3 sequence is 12 residues long. This CDR3 reads CASVETRELYTF. The DNA for the CDR3 is TGTGCCAGCGTAGAGACCAGGGAGTTGTACACCTTC.

This clonotype was seen a handful of times. The rearrangement links TRBV6-5 to TRBJ2-3; 9 nucleotides agree with TRBD1. The CDR3 contains 14 residues. V trimming: 4 bases; J trimming: 6 bases; junction bases outside the gene matches: 5. In germline, CDR1 is MNHEY, CDR2 SVGAGI. Written as DNA, the CDR3 is TGTGCCAGCAGTTGGGACAGGGAGAGTGATACGCAGTATTTT. Translated, it gives CASSWDRESDTQYF.

This rearrangement joins TRBV19 to TRBJ1-1; no clear D. The CDR3 loop spans 13 amino acids. V gave up 4 bases and J gave up 4 bases, with 10 bases separating them. The V gene's germline CDR1 is LNHDA and CDR2 SQIVND (reference sequence). CDR3 coding DNA: TGTGCCAGTAGTACCCTAGGTGGCACTGAAGCTTTCTTT. Translating it yields CASSTLGGTEAFF. Variable domain in full (rest from reference TRBV19 and TRBJ1-1): DGGITQSPKYLFRKEGQNVTLSCEQNLNHDAMYWYRQDPGQGLRLIYYSQIVNDFQKGDIAEGYSVSREKKESFPLTVTSAQKNPTAFYLCASSTLGGTEAFFGQGTRLTVV.